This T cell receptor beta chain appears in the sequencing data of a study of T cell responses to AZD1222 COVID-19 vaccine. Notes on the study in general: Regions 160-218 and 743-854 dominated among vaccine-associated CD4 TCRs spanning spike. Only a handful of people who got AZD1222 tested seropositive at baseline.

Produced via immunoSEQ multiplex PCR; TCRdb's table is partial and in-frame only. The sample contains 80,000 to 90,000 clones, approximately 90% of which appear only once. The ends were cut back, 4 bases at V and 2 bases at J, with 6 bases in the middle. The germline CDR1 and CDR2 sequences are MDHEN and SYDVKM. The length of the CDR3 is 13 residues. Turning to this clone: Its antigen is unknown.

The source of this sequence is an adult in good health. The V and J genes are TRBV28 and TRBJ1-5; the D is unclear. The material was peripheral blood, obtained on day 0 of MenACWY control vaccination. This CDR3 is CASSWVGNQPQHF. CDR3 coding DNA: TGTGCCAGCAGTTGGGTAGGCAATCAGCCCCAGCATTTT.